One sample yielded the 23 T cell receptor beta chains listed below, sequenced in a study of shared clonotypes between healthy human individuals. Some clones are missing from TCRdb's copy, which holds only in-frame ones; the method was immunoSEQ multiplex PCR. Found here are 1.5 million to 2.5 million clones, about 94% of them singletons; the top ten hold around 1%. CD8 cells classed as naive were CD45RO-negative and positively selected for CCR7, excluding terminally differentiated effector memory CD45RA+ cells. Sequenced: naive CD8+ T cells sorted from blood. These receptors all stem from a man aged 18 to 29 in good health.

The chain couples TRBV6-1 to TRBJ2-7, with 10 bases lining up with TRBD2. Germline V lookup: CDR1 MNHNS, CDR2 SASEGT. Trimming at V came to 3 bases and at J to 6 bases, leaving 14 bases not matched to a gene. This CDR3 has 17 amino acids. In DNA form, the CDR3 reads TGTGCCAGCAGTGACCGAGGCCACCGGGGGACTAGCGCCGAGCAGTACTTC. Translating it yields CASSDRGHRGTSAEQYF.

This sequence joins TRBV7-8 and TRBJ1-1, with 7 bases that match TRBD1. Trimming removed 1 base from V and 3 bases from J; junction bases left unmatched: 8. The CDR3 loop spans 16 amino acids. Germline CDR1 and CDR2: SGHVS and FQNEAQ. Here the CDR3 reads CASSLGGGTWYTEAFF. CDR3 nucleotides: TGTGCCAGCAGCTTAGGAGGGGGCACCTGGTACACTGAAGCTTTCTTT.

The chain couples TRBV11-2 to TRBJ2-1; 8 bases map to TRBD2. The CDR3 totals 16 residues. J was trimmed by 4 bases and V by 3 bases; bases with no gene match: 8. Germline V gives CDR1 SGHAT, CDR2 FQNNGV. The CDR3 region has the DNA TGTGCCAGCAGCTTCCCGCGGGTAGCGGGATACAATGAGCAGTTCTTC. This encodes CASSFPRVAGYNEQFF.

V is TRBV27 and J is TRBJ2-7; TRBD2 matches 11 bases. The closer fit of TRBJ2-1 to the DNA end suggests the J call may be wrong. The CDR3 has 16 residues. Per the germline V gene, CDR1 is MNHEY and CDR2 is SMNVEV (reference sequence). The CDR3 is CASSLVSSGGSNEQFF. DNA for the CDR3: TGTGCCAGCAGTTTAGTTTCTAGCGGGGGGTCCAATGAGCAGTTCTTC.

The V and J genes are TRBV4-3 and TRBJ2-7; D unresolved. With 0 bases removed from V and 4 bases from J, the gap between germline ends came to 7 bases. Germline CDR1 is LGHNA and CDR2 is YSLEER. CDR3 length: 13 residues. The DNA for the CDR3 is TGCGCCAGCAGCCAAGATCAGGTATACGAGCAGTACTTC. Protein: CASSQDQVYEQYF.

The chain recombines TRBV10-3 with TRBJ1-2; 9 bases are shared with TRBD1. The CDR3 has 16 amino acids. Germline V gives CDR1 ENHRY, CDR2 SYGVKD. V dropped 3 bases and J dropped 8; count of bases not matched to a gene: 13. CDR3 sequence reads: CAISEATGGRTFGYTF. CDR3 nucleotide sequence: TGTGCCATCAGTGAAGCTACAGGGGGCCGTACTTTCGGCTACACCTTC.

This chain connects TRBV20-1 to TRBJ2-1, with D tentatively TRBD1 (6 bases). Germline V gene sequence: CDR1 DFQATT, CDR2 SNEGSKA (reference sequence). The CDR3 is made up of 11 amino acids. The CDR3 loop is CTLPKGDEQFF. As DNA, the CDR3 is TGCACCCTCCCCAAGGGGGATGAGCAGTTCTTC.

This clone was picked up one time. The genes are TRBV4-3 and TRBJ2-2, with D perhaps matching TRBD2 (5 bases). There are 15 residues in the CDR3. In germline, CDR1 is LGHNA, CDR2 YSLEER. Between the trimmed V and J ends, which lost 0 bases and 5 bases, there was a span of 10 bases. The CDR3, as DNA: TGCGCCAGCAGCCAAGAGGAGGATTGGACCGGGGAGCTGTTTTTT. It codes for CASSQEEDWTGELFF.

This clone was observed a few times. This chain joins TRBV7-9 and TRBJ1-1; D not certain. CDR3 length: 11 amino acids. The germline gives CDR1 SEHNR, CDR2 FQNEAQ (reference sequence). Deletions cut 5 bases from V and 6 bases from J, with 7 bases between. The CDR3: CASSRLPEAFF. CDR3 DNA sequence: TGTGCCAGCAGCCGCCTACCTGAAGCTTTCTTT.

This chain uses TRBV6-1 with TRBJ2-7; TRBD1 agrees at 9 bases. J gave up 2 bases and V 4 bases, and 6 bases lay outside the gene matches. The V gene's germline CDR1 is MNHNS and CDR2 SASEGT. The CDR3 is 15 amino acids. The CDR3 sequence: CASSVNRQGAYEQYF. CDR3 coding DNA: TGTGCCAGCAGTGTCAACCGACAGGGGGCCTACGAGCAGTACTTC.

Concerning this clone itself: This same CDR3 is encoded by further DNA sequences in the sample. The V gene is TRBV6-1, the J gene TRBJ2-7, with D possibly TRBD1 on 6 matching bases. The CDR3 runs 14 residues. V lost 2 bases, J lost 0 bases, and 8 bases lay in between. Germline-derived CDR1 and CDR2 are MNHNS and SASEGT. The CDR3 protein is CASSEQDSSYEQYF. CDR3 sequence (DNA): TGTGCCAGCAGTGAACAGGACAGCTCCTACGAGCAGTACTTC.

This clone was counted a single time. The chain links TRBV5-4 to TRBJ1-2; D may be TRBD1 (5 bases). Germline V gene sequence: CDR1 SGHNT, CDR2 YYREEE (reference sequence). Trimming cost V 2 bases and J 0 bases, with 8 bases left between them. This CDR3 is built from 14 residues. CDR3 protein: CASSFQGSNYGYTF. The CDR3 region has the DNA TGTGCCAGCAGCTTCCAGGGATCTAACTATGGCTACACCTTC.

V gene TRBV2 combines with J gene TRBJ2-4, with TRBD2 matching over 8 bases. The CDR3 contains 13 residues. V lost 7 bases to trimming and J lost 3 bases; unmatched junction nucleotides: 2. The germline V gene has CDR1 SNHLY and CDR2 FYNNEI. CDR3 loop: CASIGGVKNIQYF. The CDR3 DNA is TGTGCCAGCATCGGGGGGGTCAAAAACATTCAGTACTTC. Drawing the rest from reference TRBV2 and TRBJ2-4, the complete variable domain is EPEVTQTPSHQVTQMGQEVILRCVPISNHLYFYWYRQILGQKVEFLVSFYNNEISEKSEIFDDQFSVERPDGSNFTLKIRSTKLEDSAMYFCASIGGVKNIQYFGAGTRLSVL.

Here the CDR3 reads CASSSDRGPETQYF. In DNA, the CDR3 is TGTGCCAGCAGCTCGGACAGGGGGCCTGAGACCCAGTACTTC. V usage is TRBV7-9 and J usage is TRBJ2-5, with 11 bases lining up with TRBD1. In germline, CDR1 is SEHNR, CDR2 FQNEAQ (reference sequence). This CDR3 region has 14 residues. Losses at the gene ends were 4 bases for V and 5 bases for J; bases not matched to a gene: 3.

The chain has TRBV4-3 and TRBJ1-3; TRBD1 aligns across 8 bases. Germline assignment: CDR1 LGHNA and CDR2 YSLEER. V was pared by 4 bases and J by 0 bases, with 2 bases of the junction left unmatched. The CDR3 has 15 amino acids. The CDR3 here is CASSPGTGSGNTIYF. The CDR3, as DNA: TGCGCCAGCAGCCCCGGGACAGGCTCTGGAAACACCATATATTTT.

The sample holds one count of this clone. This chain uses TRBV11-2 with TRBJ2-7, with TRBD1 as a possible D gene (6 bases). The CDR3 runs 15 residues. Germline V gene sequence: CDR1 SGHAT, CDR2 FQNNGV. V was trimmed by 6 bases and J by 6 bases, leaving 21 bases between them. The CDR3: CASRETGITSLEQYF. Here the CDR3 DNA reads TGTGCCAGCAGGGAAACAGGGATAACATCCCTCGAGCAGTACTTC. The full variable domain, with the rest looked up from reference TRBV11-2 and TRBJ2-7, is EAGVAQSPRYKIIEKRQSVAFWCNPISGHATLYWYQQILGQGPKLLIQFQNNGVVDDSQLPKDRFSAERLKGVDSTLKIQPAKLEDSAVYLCASRETGITSLEQYFGPGTRLTVT.

The chain uses TRBV6-5 and TRBJ1-3; D is undetermined. Germline V gene data show CDR1 as MNHEY and CDR2 as SVGAGI. V was trimmed by 2 bases and J by 6 bases, leaving 14 bases between them. CDR3 size: 15 residues. The CDR3 nucleotides read TGTGCCAGCAGTTACGGGGAAGGGAACGCAAACACCATATATTTT. This translates into CASSYGEGNANTIYF.

The chain carries TRBV6-6 and TRBJ2-2; 9 bases map to TRBD1. Germline V gene data show CDR1 as MNHNY and CDR2 as SVGAGI (reference sequence). The CDR3 is 16 amino acids. V was clipped by 2 bases and J by 4 bases; unmatched bases: 5. The CDR3 DNA reads as TGTGCCAGCAGTTACATACAGGGGGCTGGCACCGGGGAGCTGTTTTTT. It codes for CASSYIQGAGTGELFF.

The chain recombines TRBV7-9 with TRBJ1-4; D is possibly TRBD1 (5 bases). Per the germline V gene, CDR1 is SEHNR and CDR2 is FQNEAQ (reference sequence). The CDR3 runs 16 residues. Trimming took 4 bases from V and 3 from J, leaving 15 bases between them. In DNA, the CDR3 is TGTGCCAGCAGCTCCCAAAGAATGGGACCTAATGAAAAACTGTTTTTT. It translates to CASSSQRMGPNEKLFF.

The J gene is TRBJ2-5, the V gene TRBV4-1; D not certain. This CDR3 has 13 residues. Trimming removed 4 bases from V and 3 bases from J, with 9 bases in between. Germline V lookup: CDR1 MGHRA, CDR2 YSYEKL. CDR3: CASSPDAEETQYF. The DNA for the CDR3 is TGCGCCAGCAGCCCGGACGCTGAAGAGACCCAGTACTTC.

V usage is TRBV4-3 and J usage is TRBJ2-7; the D is unclear. Germline V gene sequence: CDR1 LGHNA, CDR2 YSLEER. V was shortened by 0 bases and J by 1 base, with 13 bases between the two germline ends. CDR3 length: 16 amino acids. Here the CDR3 DNA reads TGCGCCAGCAGCCAAGATTGGTCAGGCGAATCCTACGAGCAGTACTTC. Protein sequence: CASSQDWSGESYEQYF.

J is TRBJ2-1 and V is TRBV29-1; a possible D gene is TRBD2 (7 bases). V was pared by 3 bases and J by 4 bases, with 13 bases between. In germline, CDR1 is SQVTM, CDR2 ANQGSEA. The CDR3 covers 14 residues. The DNA of the CDR3 is TGCAGCGTTGATGCGAGCGGGACATACAATGAGCAGTTCTTC. Protein product: CSVDASGTYNEQFF.

The J gene is TRBJ1-3, the V gene TRBV4-1; the D is unclear. This CDR3 spans 13 amino acids. In germline, CDR1 is MGHRA, CDR2 YSYEKL. Trimming cost V 3 bases and J 0 bases, with 3 bases left between them. CDR3 in amino acids: CASSHRSGNTIYF. As DNA, the CDR3 is TGCGCCAGCAGCCACCGCTCTGGAAACACCATATATTTT.